This is a list of T cell receptor beta chains from one sample in a study of blood T cell repertoires in COVID-19. Profiling relied on immunoSEQ multiplex PCR, and the TCRdb table lists in-frame clones only, not all of them. The table records 45,000 to 70,000 clones, approximately 91% of them present only once. The specimen sequenced was peripheral blood. The receptors derive from a woman aged 55-70 years with active or convalescent COVID-19. The CDR3 runs from the conserved cysteine through the conserved F or W. The D gene is left open where the match is weak. Expanded clones are given a class, and other clones once, few, many or no size at all.

cdr3_nt,cdr3_aa,clone_size,j_call,v_call,d_call
TGTGCCAGTAAAGGCGGGTGGGGTGAGCAGTTCTTC,CASKGGWGEQFF,-,TRBJ2-1,TRBV19,-
TGCGCCAGCAGCCAAGAGGGACAGGGAAGCTCTGGAAACACCATATATTTT,CASSQEGQGSSGNTIYF,-,TRBJ1-3,TRBV4-1,TRBD1
TGTGCCAGCAGCGCACAGGGGGCTGGAAACACCATATATTTT,CASSAQGAGNTIYF,-,TRBJ1-3,TRBV9,TRBD1
TGTGCCAGCAGCAGACTCCCTCCGGGACAGGGAATTGAGCGAGCTAATCAGCCCCAGCATTTT,CASSRLPPGQGIERANQPQHF,-,TRBJ1-5,TRBV21-1,-
TGTGCCAGCAGCTTAGCGCTGGGCAACTACGAGCAGTACTTC,CASSLALGNYEQYF,-,TRBJ2-7,TRBV7-9,-
TGTGCCAGCAGCCCCGCGCTAGCGGGATACAATGAGCAGTTCTTC,CASSPALAGYNEQFF,-,TRBJ2-1,TRBV11-3,TRBD2
TGTGCCTGGAGTGTAAGTCTCAGGAACACTGAAGCTTTCTTT,CAWSVSLRNTEAFF,-,TRBJ1-1,TRBV30,-
TGTGCCAGCAGCCAAAATTTGGGTGGGACAGTTACTTCAGCTAACTATGGCTACACCTTC,CASSQNLGGTVTSANYGYTF,few,TRBJ1-2,TRBV3-1/TRBV3-2,TRBD1
TGTGCCAGCAGCCAAGTTCGGGGTGAAGCTTTCTTT,CASSQVRGEAFF,few,TRBJ1-1,TRBV3-1/TRBV3-2,-
TGTGCCAGCAGTGACGGTTATGGCTACACCTTC,CASSDGYGYTF,-,TRBJ1-2,TRBV25-1,-
TGCGCCAGCAGTGAGTCTGGGACAGGGATTAAGGGGCTCTATGGCTACACCTTC,CASSESGTGIKGLYGYTF,-,TRBJ1-2,TRBV10-2,TRBD1
TGTGCCAGCACCTCAAGAGGGCAGCCGAACACCGGGGAGCTGTTTTTT,CASTSRGQPNTGELFF,-,TRBJ2-2,TRBV7-8,-
TGTGCCACCAGTGAGGGCTCACAAGAGACCCAGTACTTC,CATSEGSQETQYF,-,TRBJ2-5,TRBV24-1,-
TGTGCCACTCACCTAGCGGGAGCCAACAATGAGCAGTTCTTC,CATHLAGANNEQFF,-,TRBJ2-1,TRBV28,TRBD2
TGTGCCTGGAGTGTACTCTCGGGGGATGGCTACACCTTC,CAWSVLSGDGYTF,-,TRBJ1-2,TRBV30,-
TGTGCCACCACGTCTGGCGGGGATCCCTTGGATACGCAGTATTTT,CATTSGGDPLDTQYF,-,TRBJ2-3,TRBV15,-
TGTGCCAGCAGCGCTCGACTTAGCACAGATACGCAGTATTTT,CASSARLSTDTQYF,-,TRBJ2-3,TRBV11-2,-
TGCGCCAGCAGTGTGGCAGAGAACACTGAAGCTTTCTTT,CASSVAENTEAFF,-,TRBJ1-1,TRBV10-1,-
TGCAGTGCTAGTCAGGGAATTGGGCAGCCCCAGCATTTT,CSASQGIGQPQHF,once,TRBJ1-5,TRBV20-1,-
TGTGCCAGCAGCCCGAGACAGACTAACTATGGCTACACCTTC,CASSPRQTNYGYTF,-,TRBJ1-2,TRBV6-5,-
TGTGCCAGCAGTTACCGTCCGACAGGAAACTATGGCTACACCTTC,CASSYRPTGNYGYTF,-,TRBJ1-2,TRBV6-5,-
TGTGCCAGCAGTGACCGTGTTACAGGGGGTGGCAACTATGGCTACACCTTC,CASSDRVTGGGNYGYTF,-,TRBJ1-2,TRBV6-1,TRBD1
TGCGCCAGCAGCTTGGGGACAGCGACCTACGAGCAGTACTTC,CASSLGTATYEQYF,-,TRBJ2-7,TRBV5-1,-
TGTGCCAGCAGCTTGGAAGCGGGGGGCTCCTACAATGAGCAGTTCTTC,CASSLEAGGSYNEQFF,-,TRBJ2-1,TRBV5-4,TRBD2
TGTGCCAGCAGCAAACGGACAGGAGTATTGGAACAGCCCCAGCATTTT,CASSKRTGVLEQPQHF,-,TRBJ1-5,TRBV5-4,TRBD1
TGCGCCAGCAGCTTGGGGGGTCTTGAGGGCGAGCAGTACTTC,CASSLGGLEGEQYF,-,TRBJ2-7,TRBV5-1,-
TGTGCCAGCTCACCGCAGGGCACTGAAGCTTTCTTT,CASSPQGTEAFF,-,TRBJ1-1,TRBV18,-
TGTGCCAGCGCCACTAGCGGGGGGGCGAATGAGCAGTTCTTC,CASATSGGANEQFF,-,TRBJ2-1,TRBV25-1,TRBD2
TGTGCCATCAGTGGGGCAGGGACAGGGTTCTACGAGCAGTACTTC,CAISGAGTGFYEQYF,-,TRBJ2-7,TRBV10-3,TRBD1
TGTGCCAGCAGATCCGACCCAGGGGTCGTCTATGAGCAGTTCTTC,CASRSDPGVVYEQFF,-,TRBJ2-1,TRBV6-6,-
TGTGCCAGTAGTAGCACAGGGGCCTCACCCCTCCACTTT,CASSSTGASPLHF,-,TRBJ1-6,TRBV19,TRBD1
TGTGCCAGCAGGAGACAGGCAAGGGATAACTATGGCTACACCTTC,CASRRQARDNYGYTF,-,TRBJ1-2,TRBV28,-
TGTGCCAGCAGTCCACAGACAGGGCAGGAACAGCCCCAGCATTTT,CASSPQTGQEQPQHF,once,TRBJ1-5,TRBV2,TRBD1
TGCGCCAGCAGCCCAAGCGGCTCCCCCGCAGATACGCAGTATTTT,CASSPSGSPADTQYF,-,TRBJ2-3,TRBV5-1,-
TGTGCCTGGACGCCCCCGGGTAGCCATCAGCCCCAGCATTTT,CAWTPPGSHQPQHF,-,TRBJ1-5,TRBV30,-
TGTGCCAGCCTCACAACAGGGCAGCCCCAGCATTTT,CASLTTGQPQHF,few,TRBJ1-5,TRBV28,-
TGCGCCAGCAGCTTGGTTGGGACAGGGCAAGCTAACTATGGCTACACCTTC,CASSLVGTGQANYGYTF,-,TRBJ1-2,TRBV5-1,TRBD1
TGTGCCAGTAGTATGTCCTCAACTCCACCAGGGCCGGACGAGCAGTACTTC,CASSMSSTPPGPDEQYF,-,TRBJ2-7,TRBV19,-
TGTGCCAGCAGCCGGACAGCCTACGAGCAGTACTTC,CASSRTAYEQYF,-,TRBJ2-7,TRBV14,-